The next 8 T cell receptor beta chains were all read from a single sample in a study of CD8+CD57+ T cells in acquired aplastic anemia. Profiling of TCR beta VDJ combinations and CDR3 sequences used genomic DNA as template. TCRdb processed the reads anew with MiXCR; each CDR3 protein has one entry. Here the sample spans hundreds of thousands of distinct CDR3 sequences, about two thirds being singletons. Sequencing was performed on sorted CD4+, CD8+, or CD8+CD57+ T cells (not recorded which) from PBMCs. The source of these receptors is a human donor in good health, serving as a control.

The rearrangement links TRBV2 to TRBJ2-7; the match to TRBD1 covers 8 bases. V trimming: 6 bases; J trimming: 5 bases; junction bases outside the gene matches: 9. The germline V gene has CDR1 SNHLY and CDR2 FYNNEI. CDR3 length equals 14 residues. In nucleotides, the CDR3 is TGTGCCAGCAGGAGACAGGGGATAATCGACGAGCAGTACTTC. Residues: CASRRQGIIDEQYF.

This clonotype was observed once. This chain connects TRBV7-2 to TRBJ2-5; tentative D call: TRBD1 (6 bases). The germline CDR1 and CDR2 sequences are SGHTA and FQGNSA. The CDR3 spans 14 residues. V dropped 1 base and J dropped 0 bases, with 6 bases sitting between them. The CDR3 sequence: CASSLDRDQETQYF. The CDR3 nucleotides are TGTGCCAGCAGCTTAGACAGGGACCAAGAGACCCAGTACTTC.

This clonotype was detected once. This chain joins TRBV7-2 and TRBJ1-2; tentatively, D is TRBD1 (5 bases). Looked up from germline, CDR1 is SGHTA and CDR2 is FQGNSA. V lost 5 bases to trimming and J lost 5 bases, with 15 bases between them. The CDR3 is 14 amino acids. As DNA, the CDR3 is TGTGCCAGCAGCCTGGGACTGAGGCGGTATGGCTACACCTTC. Protein sequence: CASSLGLRRYGYTF.

This chain uses TRBV20-1 with TRBJ1-2; TRBD1 aligns across 7 bases. V was pared by 5 bases and J by 1 base, with 10 bases of the junction left unmatched. This CDR3 contains 15 residues. CDR1 DFQATT and CDR2 SNEGSKA come from the germline V gene (reference sequence). The CDR3 DNA sequence: TGCAGTGCTTCCATCACAGGGGTATTTAACTATGGCTACACCTTC. This encodes CSASITGVFNYGYTF.

Notes on this clonotype: Because it lacks the conserved phenylalanine or tryptophan at the end, this CDR3 is likely a read error. The DNA is omitted, as the CDR3 cannot be located on it reliably, and the CDR3 follows TCRdb's listing. The chain couples TRBV19 to TRBJ2-6; TRBD1, the table's D call, was not compared with the DNA. The CDR3 is 15 amino acids long, termini counted. Germline V lookup: CDR1 LNHDA, CDR2 SQIVND (reference sequence). The CDR3 loop is CASTLYNTGARILTY.

This clonotype was recorded many times. The chain joins TRBV6-2 or TRBV6-3 to TRBJ2-2, with D uncertain. Per the germline V gene, CDR1 is MNHEY and CDR2 is SVGEGT. Trimming took off 5 bases at V and 2 bases at J, with 0 bases between the two ends. This CDR3 spans 11 amino acids. The CDR3 nucleotides read TGTGCCAGCAGTAACACCGGGGAGCTGTTTTTT. This sequence encodes CASSNTGELFF.

Ten or more counts support this clonotype. The V call is TRBV20-1, the J call TRBJ2-1; D is perhaps TRBD2 (6 bases). The CDR3 consists of 14 residues. Trimming left V 5 bases short and J 4 bases short, with 15 bases between. Germline loops: CDR1 DFQATT, CDR2 SNEGSKA (reference sequence). The DNA of the CDR3 is TGCAGTGCTTCCCCTGCGGGGTCTTACAATGAGCAGTTCTTC. Protein sequence: CSASPAGSYNEQFF.

The V and J genes are TRBV5-4 and TRBJ2-7; possibly TRBD2 for D (6 bases). V gave up 2 bases and J gave up 0 bases, with 15 bases separating them. The germline CDR1 and CDR2 sequences are SGHNT and YYREEE (reference sequence). The CDR3 spans 16 residues. The chain's CDR3 is CASSFDTGGASYEQYF. The CDR3, as DNA: TGTGCCAGCAGCTTTGACACTGGCGGGGCCTCCTACGAGCAGTACTTC.